This T cell receptor (beta chain) was captured by sequencing in a study of T cell responses to AZD1222 COVID-19 vaccine. The table came from immunoSEQ multiplex PCR; TCRdb's copy has only in-frame clones and leaves some out. This sample has 200,000 to 250,000 clones, with 85% to 95% found just once. Overall study results and limits: Most donors were white British, females outnumbered males, and clonal diversity was possibly underestimated. Spike-specific TCR breadth and depth went up after people got two AZD1222 doses. Repertoires were obtained solely post-peak T cell response. Dominant CD4 TCR responses targeted spike regions 160-218 and 743-854.

Only one count was recorded for this clone. Antigen unknown. The TCR comes from an adult in good health. The source was peripheral blood, collected on day 0 of MenACWY control vaccination.

The CDR3: CASSDSGGVEFF. As DNA, the CDR3 is TGTGCCAGCAGTGACTCTGGGGGAGTGGAGTTCTTC. The V and J genes are TRBV6-4 and TRBJ2-1; D is perhaps TRBD1 or TRBD2 (5 bases each). Germline values: CDR1 MRHNA, CDR2 SNTAGT. The CDR3 is 12 amino acids. The V and J ends lost 0 bases and 14 bases respectively, with 11 bases between them.